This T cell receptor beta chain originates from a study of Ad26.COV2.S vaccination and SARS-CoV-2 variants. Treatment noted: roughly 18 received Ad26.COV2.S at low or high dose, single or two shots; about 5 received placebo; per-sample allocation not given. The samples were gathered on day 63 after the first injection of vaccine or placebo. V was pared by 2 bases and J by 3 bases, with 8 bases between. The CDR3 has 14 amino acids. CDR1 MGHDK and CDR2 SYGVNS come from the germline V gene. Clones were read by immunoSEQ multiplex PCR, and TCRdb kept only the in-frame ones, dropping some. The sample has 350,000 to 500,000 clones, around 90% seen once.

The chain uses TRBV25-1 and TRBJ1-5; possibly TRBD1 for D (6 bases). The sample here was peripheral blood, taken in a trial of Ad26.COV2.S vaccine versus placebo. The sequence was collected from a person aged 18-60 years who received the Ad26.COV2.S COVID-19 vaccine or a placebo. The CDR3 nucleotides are TGTGCCAGCAGTGAAGGGGACAACAATCAGCCCCAGCATTTT. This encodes CASSEGDNNQPQHF. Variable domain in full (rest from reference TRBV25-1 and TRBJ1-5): EADIYQTPRYLVIGTGKKITLECSQTMGHDKMYWYQQDPGMELHLIHYSYGVNSTEKGDLSSESTVSRIRTEHFPLTLESARPSHTSQYLCASSEGDNNQPQHFGDGTRLSIL.